This T cell receptor (beta chain) stems from a study of blood T cell repertoires in COVID-19. Study background: T cells, B-cell-depleted T cells, or PBMCs supplied cDNA or gDNA.

Clones were sequenced by immunoSEQ multiplex PCR, and TCRdb holds only the in-frame ones, with some missing. Found here are about 280,000 clones, 86% of them singletons; the top ten hold over 2%. After removal of 5 bases from V and 6 bases from J, the junction contained 10 bases not matched to a gene. Germline CDR1 is KGHSH and CDR2 is LQKENI. The length of the CDR3 is 15 residues. This clonotype was sampled from a woman aged 25 to 39 who had recovered from COVID-19. What was sequenced was peripheral blood. The chain links TRBV18 to TRBJ2-3; the match to TRBD2 covers 8 bases. Here the CDR3 DNA reads TGTGCCAGCTCAAAGGCTAGCGGGTCCGGGGATACGCAGTATTTT. Its protein is CASSKASGSGDTQYF.